What follows are 11 T cell receptor beta chains derived from one specimen sequenced in a study of blood T cell repertoires in COVID-19 (dated by TCRdb to the early 2020s). Receptor libraries were prepared by the immunoSEQ multiplex PCR assay. As stored in TCRdb, this immuneACCESS dataset retains in-frame rearrangements with V and J assigned. A fraction of the clones does not appear; measured against another copy, unresolved V genes explain less than half of the discrepancy, and the remainder lacks a known reason. Here the sample has a few hundred thousand clones; around 87% occur a single time. The ten largest make up 10% of the sample. Sequences were obtained from PBMCs or T cells enriched from blood (not recorded which). These receptors originate from a woman aged 45 to 65 who had recovered from COVID-19.

The V call is TRBV2, the J call TRBJ1-5; D is ambiguous. The V end lost 2 bases, the J end lost 0 bases, and 14 bases lay between the germline ends. Germline V gives CDR1 SNHLY, CDR2 FYNNEI. This CDR3 comprises 17 residues. CDR3 nucleotide sequence: TGTGCCAGCAGTGAAATTGGAGGGTCCTATAGCAATCAGCCCCAGCATTTT. Its translation: CASSEIGGSYSNQPQHF.

The chain combines TRBV24-1 with TRBJ1-6, with a weak D call TRBD1 (6 bases). V was cut by 2 bases and J by 10 bases, with 11 bases left in between. The length of the CDR3 is 14 residues. CDR1 and CDR2 (germline): KGHDR, SFDVKD. The CDR3 loop is CATSDSQGESPLHF. The CDR3 bases are TGTGCCACCAGTGATTCACAGGGAGAATCACCCCTCCACTTT.

The chain couples TRBV19 to TRBJ1-3; the match to TRBD1 covers 7 bases. V shed 7 bases, J shed 2 bases, and the junction held 8 bases outside the gene matches. The CDR3 is 15 amino acids. The V gene's germline CDR1 is LNHDA and CDR2 SQIVND (reference sequence). The CDR3 protein is CASKKTGTAGNTIYF. As DNA, the CDR3 is TGTGCCAGTAAAAAAACCGGGACAGCTGGAAACACCATATATTTT.

This clone has just one count. V and J are TRBV29-1 and TRBJ1-1; no reliable D call. V was shortened by 7 bases and J by 0 bases, with 27 bases between the two germline ends. Germline V gene data show CDR1 as SQVTM and CDR2 as ANQGSEA. The CDR3 extends over 18 amino acids. The CDR3 reads CSAHPALMRAGMNTEAFF. The CDR3 DNA reads as TGCAGCGCCCACCCCGCCCTTATGCGAGCGGGCATGAACACTGAAGCTTTCTTT.

The chain has TRBV6-5 and TRBJ2-7; D is perhaps TRBD1 (6 bases). CDR1 is MNHEY, CDR2 SVGAGI, per germline. V lost 6 bases and J lost 0, with 12 bases in between. The CDR3 sequence is 14 residues long. The CDR3 protein is CASSLGQTSYEQYF. The CDR3 nucleotides read TGTGCCAGCAGCCTCGGACAGACCTCCTACGAGCAGTACTTC.

V is TRBV4-1 and J is TRBJ1-1; D gene unclear. Germline lookup yields CDR1 MGHRA and CDR2 YSYEKL. The CDR3 sequence is 13 residues long. V lost 1 base and J 4 bases, leaving 7 bases between the germline ends. For the CDR3, the DNA is TGCGCCAGCAGCCAAGGGAGGGTCACTGAAGCTTTCTTT. It is translated as CASSQGRVTEAFF.

The chain combines TRBV5-1 with TRBJ2-5, with 7 nucleotides matching TRBD2. V shed 4 bases, J shed 0 bases, and the junction held 9 bases outside the gene matches. Per the germline V gene, CDR1 is SGHRS and CDR2 is YFSETQ. The CDR3 consists of 16 residues. The CDR3 bases are TGCGCCAGCAGCGCAACAAGCGGGGCGTACCAAGAGACCCAGTACTTC. Encoded protein: CASSATSGAYQETQYF.

The CDR3 reads CASSALTLPGEKLFF. CDR3 nucleotide sequence: TGTGCCAGCAGCGCACTCACCCTTCCCGGGGAAAAACTGTTTTTT. The chain recombines TRBV9 with TRBJ1-4; D uncertain. V lost 3 bases and J 8 bases, leaving 17 bases between the germline ends. The CDR3 is made up of 15 amino acids. In germline, CDR1 is SGDLS, CDR2 YYNGEE.

The chain joins TRBV18 to TRBJ1-1; 9 positions agree with TRBD1. Germline V gene data show CDR1 as KGHSH and CDR2 as LQKENI. The CDR3 has 16 amino acids. With 0 bases clipped from V and 0 bases from J, the junction kept 2 bases outside the gene matches. The CDR3 is CASSPPGQGLNTEAFF. The DNA for the CDR3 is TGTGCCAGCTCACCACCGGGACAGGGCTTGAACACTGAAGCTTTCTTT.

The chain combines TRBV2 with TRBJ2-3; 8 bases match TRBD2. V gave up 4 bases and J gave up 2 bases; unmatched junction bases: 8. The germline V gene has CDR1 SNHLY and CDR2 FYNNEI. The CDR3 extends over 16 amino acids. The CDR3 sequence is CASSGKAGALTDTQYF. The CDR3 nucleotides read TGTGCCAGCAGTGGCAAAGCGGGGGCGCTCACAGATACGCAGTATTTT.

This sequence joins TRBV6-5 and TRBJ2-7; 11 positions agree with TRBD1. The CDR3 spans 14 residues. J was trimmed by 3 bases and V by 2 bases; bases with no gene match: 0. CDR1 is MNHEY and CDR2 is SVGAGI in the germline V gene. The CDR3 protein is CASSYGTGGYEQYF. DNA for the CDR3: TGTGCCAGCAGTTACGGGACAGGGGGCTACGAGCAGTACTTC.